The T cell receptor (beta chain) under discussion was sequenced for a study of blood T cell repertoires in COVID-19. About the study: The study drew acute and convalescent COVID-19 samples from the United States, Italy and Spain. In each case, the material was cDNA or gDNA derived from T cells, B-cell-depleted T cells, or PBMCs.

Authors' processing steps: Amplification of reference gene primers provided the estimated nucleated cell counts. Method: immunoSEQ multiplex PCR; TCRdb's copy keeps in-frame clones and lacks some. The DNA gave D and trimming, while V, J and clone size come from that table. The sample lists under 300,000 clones, around 89% seen once, with approximately 9% in the top ten. CDR3 length: 17 residues. V shed 4 bases and J 2 bases; nucleotides not matched to a gene: 10. Germline CDR1 SEHNR, CDR2 FQNEAQ (reference sequence). The chain uses TRBV7-9 and TRBJ2-2, with TRBD1 identical over 7 bases. Sequenced sample: PBMCs or T cells enriched from blood (not recorded which). The sequence derives from a man aged 40-55 years who had recovered from COVID-19. The CDR3 loop is CASSSSLRQGNTGELFF. The DNA of the CDR3 is TGTGCCAGCAGCTCTAGCTTGAGACAGGGTAACACCGGGGAGCTGTTTTTT.